This TCR beta chain derives from a study of graft-versus-host responses after intestinal transplantation. This clone appeared once. Antigen: not known. The method was immunoSEQ multiplex PCR; TCRdb's version includes in-frame clones alone and lacks a portion of them. The sample carries over 80,000 clones, about 90% recorded once. The V end lost 1 base, the J end lost 5 bases, and 27 bases lay between the germline ends. The CDR3 totals 20 residues. The germline CDR1 and CDR2 sequences are SGHRS and YFSETQ. The chain recombines TRBV5-1 with TRBJ2-2; TRBD2 might be the D (5 bases). The sample here was unstimulated CD8+ T cells sorted from spleen or lymph node cells, taken before transplant. This receptor was obtained from a human donor who was the organ donor for an intestinal transplant. CDR3 in DNA: TGCGCCAGCAGCTTGTCGGGATTAGGACGGCCCGCGAGGCTGACCGGGGAGCTGTTTTTT. As protein: CASSLSGLGRPARLTGELFF.